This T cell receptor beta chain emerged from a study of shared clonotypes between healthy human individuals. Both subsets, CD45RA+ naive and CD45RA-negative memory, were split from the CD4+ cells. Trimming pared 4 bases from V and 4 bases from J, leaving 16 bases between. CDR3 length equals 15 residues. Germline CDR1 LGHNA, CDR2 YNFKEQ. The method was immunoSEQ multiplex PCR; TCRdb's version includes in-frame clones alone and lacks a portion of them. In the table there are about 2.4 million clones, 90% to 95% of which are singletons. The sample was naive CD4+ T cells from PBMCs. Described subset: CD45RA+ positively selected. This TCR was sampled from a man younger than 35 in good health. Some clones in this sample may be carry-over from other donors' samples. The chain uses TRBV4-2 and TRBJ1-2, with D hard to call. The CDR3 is CASSRFVDGSYGYTF. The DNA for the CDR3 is TGTGCCAGCAGCCGCTTCGTCGACGGATCCTATGGCTACACCTTC.